The TCR beta chain described here comes from a study of T cell clonality in common variable immunodeficiency. Points from the study as a whole: Common variable immunodeficiency TCR beta sequences reportedly had fewer deletions and N-nucleotide insertions. CVID subjects shared fewer TCRbeta clones than healthy controls did.

Patients had low serum IgG, IgA and/or IgM and specific antibody deficiency. Of note for this clone: Its antigen remains unidentified. The CDR3 goes on 3 residues after the read ends, and that part is filled in from the germline J gene.

Data came from immunoSEQ multiplex PCR; TCRdb stores just in-frame clones and leaves some out. The sample holds about 32,000 clones, and no clone turns up only once. The V segment lost 5 bases and the J segment 6 bases; nucleotides outside the gene matches: 7. The CDR3 length is 14 residues. Germline V CDR1 and CDR2: SGHTA, FQGNSA. Sequencing used peripheral blood mononuclear cells. The chain carries TRBV7-2 and TRBJ1-2; 9 bases match TRBD1. The sequence derives from a human donor with common variable immunodeficiency. The CDR3 reads CASSRTGGVDGYTF. The CDR3 bases that were read are TGTGCCAGCAGCCGTACAGGGGGCGTCGATGGC.